These 6 T cell receptor beta chains originate from one sample sequenced in a study of T cells in Graves' hyperthyroidism and ophthalmopathy. TCR beta CDR3 region amplification was performed from RNA transcripts. Initially, a first-round RT-PCR of the TCR CDR3 employed the HTBI primer set. One entry per CDR3 protein, called by TCRdb with MiXCR from the multiplex PCR reads. The sample lists a few hundred thousand distinct CDR3 sequences; 14% were seen once. The sample was blood. The receptors stem from a woman aged 40 to 50 with Graves' hyperthyroidism.

The chain recombines TRBV10-3 with TRBJ2-5; 10 bases match TRBD2. The germline CDR1 and CDR2 sequences are ENHRY and SYGVKD. This CDR3 is built from 16 residues. J was trimmed by 4 bases and V by 0 bases; bases with no gene match: 5. CDR3 residues: CAISESLAGAGETQYF. Written as DNA, the CDR3 is TGTGCCATCAGTGAGTCTCTAGCGGGAGCCGGAGAGACCCAGTACTTC.

In this sample, this clonotype turned up many times. V usage is TRBV11-2 and J usage is TRBJ2-3; no definite D call. CDR1 and CDR2 from the germline V gene are SGHAT and FQNNGV. V was clipped by 4 bases and J by 7 bases, with 9 bases between them. This CDR3 comprises 12 residues. In nucleotides, the CDR3 is TGTGCCAGCAGCTCTAACTCGTATACGCAGTATTTT. Translating it yields CASSSNSYTQYF.

This clonotype was seen many times. This CDR3 reads CASSFGDRTGGDEQYF. The CDR3 bases are TGTGCCAGCAGCTTTGGAGATAGGACAGGGGGAGACGAGCAGTACTTC. This chain uses TRBV7-9 with TRBJ2-7, with TRBD1 matching 10 bases. The germline V gene encodes CDR1 SEHNR and CDR2 FQNEAQ (reference sequence). V was clipped by 3 bases and J by 5 bases; unmatched bases: 10. This CDR3 has 16 residues.

This clonotype was picked up a small number of times. The rearrangement uses TRBV5-1 and TRBJ2-7, with 10 bases that match TRBD2. The V gene end was trimmed by 4 bases and the J gene end by 4 bases; junction bases not matched to a gene: 8. This CDR3 contains 15 residues. Germline loops: CDR1 SGHRS, CDR2 YFSETQ. The CDR3 protein is CASSVTSGRPYEQYF. CDR3 nucleotide sequence: TGCGCCAGCAGCGTGACTAGCGGGCGTCCTTACGAGCAGTACTTC.

The chain links TRBV5-1 to TRBJ2-7, with D perhaps being TRBD1 or TRBD2 (6 bases each). The germline V gene has CDR1 SGHRS and CDR2 YFSETQ. This CDR3 spans 15 amino acids. The germline V and J ends were trimmed by 4 bases and 2 bases, with 16 bases remaining between them. The CDR3 sequence: CASSRTTRGTYEQYF. CDR3 sequence (DNA): TGCGCCAGCAGCAGGACTACCAGGGGAACCTACGAGCAGTACTTC.

The chain combines TRBV27 with TRBJ1-5; D call uncertain. This CDR3 has 12 residues. V was clipped by 8 bases and J by 4 bases, with 9 bases between them. Germline CDR1 MNHEY, CDR2 SMNVEV (reference sequence). For the CDR3, the DNA is TGTGCCAGCCGGACTGGAAATCAGCCCCAGCATTTT. This gives the protein CASRTGNQPQHF.